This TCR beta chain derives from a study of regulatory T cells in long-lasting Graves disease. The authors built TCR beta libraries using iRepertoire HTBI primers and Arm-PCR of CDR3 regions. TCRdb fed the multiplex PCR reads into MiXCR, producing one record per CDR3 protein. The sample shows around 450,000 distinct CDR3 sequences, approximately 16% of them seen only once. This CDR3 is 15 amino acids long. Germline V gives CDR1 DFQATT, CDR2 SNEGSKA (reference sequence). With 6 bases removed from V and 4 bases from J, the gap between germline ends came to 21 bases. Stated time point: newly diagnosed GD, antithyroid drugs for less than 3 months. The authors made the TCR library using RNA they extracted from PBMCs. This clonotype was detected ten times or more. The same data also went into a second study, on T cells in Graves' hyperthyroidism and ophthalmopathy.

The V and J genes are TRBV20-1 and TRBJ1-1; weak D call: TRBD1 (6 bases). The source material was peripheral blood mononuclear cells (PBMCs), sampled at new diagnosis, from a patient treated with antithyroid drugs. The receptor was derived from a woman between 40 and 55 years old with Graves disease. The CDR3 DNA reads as TGCAGTGCAAACCCAGGGCAGGAGGGGGGCACTGAAGCTTTCTTT. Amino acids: CSANPGQEGGTEAFF.